One T cell receptor beta chain is described in this entry. Its antigen is unknown. This entry is derived from a study of T cell repertoires in cytomegalovirus infection. TCRdb analysed the reads with MiXCR anew, one entry per CDR3 protein. Here the sample spans 400,000 to 600,000 distinct CDR3 sequences, about two fifths being singletons. The CDR3 runs 15 residues. From germline, CDR1 is SGHTA and CDR2 FQGNSA. After removal of 5 bases from V and 0 bases from J, the junction contained 5 bases not matched to a gene. The sequence derives from a human donor in good health (CMV status not recorded). Some clones in this sample may be carry-over from other donors' samples. The source was cultured PBMCs, collected from culture after CMV antigen stimulation. The chain employs TRBV7-2 and TRBJ2-3, with TRBD2 identical over 7 bases. The CDR3 DNA reads TGTGCCAGCAGCGAGACTAGCCTAAGCACAGATACGCAGTATTTT. It translates to CASSETSLSTDTQYF.